This entry lists 30 T cell receptor beta chains sequenced from one sample in a study of shared clonotypes between healthy human individuals. Using immunoSEQ multiplex PCR, the repertoire was profiled, and TCRdb retains in-frame clones only, with some absent. The sample gives about 2.1 million clones, about 92% of which show up once; 1.5% to 2% is in the top ten. CD8 cells regarded as naive lacked CD45RO, were positively chosen for CCR7, and omitted terminally differentiated effector memory CD45RA+ cells. The specimen was naive CD8+ T cells from PBMCs. Receptor source: a man between 18 and 29 years old in good health. Some clones in this sample may be carry-over from other donors' samples.

This clone was detected only once. The CDR3 DNA reads as TGTGCCAGCAGCTCCGGGACAGGGGCCGACGAGCAGTACTTC. It yields the protein CASSSGTGADEQYF. The J gene is TRBJ2-7, the V gene TRBV28; TRBD1 matches 10 bases. The CDR3 runs to 14 residues. The V and J ends lost 6 bases and 5 bases, in that order; junction bases with no gene match: 7. Per germline, CDR1 MDHEN and CDR2 SYDVKM.

This clone was seen a single time. This chain uses TRBV5-1 with TRBJ2-1; TRBD2 might be the D (6 bases). This CDR3 contains 12 residues. Looked up from germline, CDR1 is SGHRS and CDR2 is YFSETQ. The ends were cut back, 4 bases at V and 7 bases at J, with 9 bases in the middle. This CDR3 reads CASSHSGNEQFF. The CDR3, as DNA: TGCGCCAGCAGCCATAGCGGAAATGAGCAGTTCTTC.

The genes are TRBV5-5 and TRBJ2-7, with D hard to call. The ends were cut back, 0 bases at V and 0 bases at J, with 10 bases in the middle. The CDR3 contains 15 residues. Germline V gives CDR1 SGHKS, CDR2 YYEKEE (reference sequence). The CDR3, as DNA: TGTGCCAGCAGCTTGGCCAGCTCGAGCTCCTACGAGCAGTACTTC. This translates into CASSLASSSSYEQYF.

The chain uses TRBV27 and TRBJ1-1; 8 bases line up with TRBD1. The CDR3 contains 15 residues. V lost 4 bases, J lost 5 bases, and 9 bases stayed unmatched. From germline, CDR1 is MNHEY and CDR2 SMNVEV (reference sequence). The CDR3 DNA reads as TGTGCCAGCAGTTCCCGGACAGGGAAGTGGACTGAAGCTTTCTTT. Translating it yields CASSSRTGKWTEAFF.

This chain uses TRBV9 with TRBJ2-7; unclear D gene. Germline V CDR1 and CDR2: SGDLS, YYNGEE. The CDR3 covers 13 residues. V gave up 0 bases and J gave up 6 bases, with 10 bases separating them. In nucleotides, the CDR3 is TGTGCCAGCAGCGTAGATCGGGTCGGCGAGCAGTACTTC. Translated, it gives CASSVDRVGEQYF.

This chain joins TRBV11-2 and TRBJ1-2; D uncertain. Trimming cost V 6 bases and J 1 base, with 3 bases left between them. The CDR3 length is 11 residues. Germline loops: CDR1 SGHAT, CDR2 FQNNGV. The DNA for the CDR3 is TGTGCCAGCAGGCATAACTATGGCTACACCTTC. Residues: CASRHNYGYTF.

The V call is TRBV6-1, the J call TRBJ2-1, with 9 nucleotides matching TRBD1. The germline gives CDR1 MNHNS, CDR2 SASEGT. After removal of 3 bases from V and 0 bases from J, the junction contained 3 bases not matched to a gene. The CDR3 loop spans 16 amino acids. The CDR3 sequence is CASSEGTGSSYNEQFF. CDR3 sequence (DNA): TGTGCCAGCAGTGAGGGGACAGGGAGCTCCTACAATGAGCAGTTCTTC.

The gene calls are TRBV18 and TRBJ1-4; 8 bases map to TRBD1. This CDR3 contains 17 residues. Germline V lookup: CDR1 KGHSH, CDR2 LQKENI. Trimming cost V 3 bases and J 1 base; bases outside gene matches: 7. This chain's CDR3 is CASSPRTGPETNEKLFF. The CDR3 nucleotides read TGTGCCAGCTCACCCCGGACAGGGCCCGAAACTAATGAAAAACTGTTTTTT.

The rearrangement links TRBV14 to TRBJ1-1; possibly TRBD1 for D (6 bases). In germline, CDR1 is SGHDN, CDR2 FVKESK. Trimming pared 3 bases from V and 1 base from J, leaving 15 bases between. There are 16 residues in the CDR3. In DNA, the CDR3 is TGTGCCAGCAGCCACCTCAGGGACATCCCGAACACTGAAGCTTTCTTT. Residues: CASSHLRDIPNTEAFF.

The chain uses TRBV13 and TRBJ2-7; D may be TRBD1 (6 bases). The ends were cut back, 5 bases at V and 3 bases at J, with 17 bases in the middle. The germline CDR1 and CDR2 sequences are PRHDT and FYEKMQ (reference sequence). The CDR3 length is 15 residues. CDR3: CASSPPNGQYYEQYF. As DNA, the CDR3 is TGTGCCAGCAGCCCCCCAAACGGACAGTACTACGAGCAGTACTTC.

The gene calls are TRBV30 and TRBJ2-1; TRBD1 aligns across 7 bases. V lost 6 bases and J lost 2; bases outside the gene matches: 13. The CDR3 is 16 amino acids. Germline V gives CDR1 GTSNPN, CDR2 SVGIG (reference sequence). The CDR3 loop is CACLAYTGDPYNEQFF. CDR3 sequence (DNA): TGTGCCTGTCTGGCCTATACAGGGGACCCCTACAATGAGCAGTTCTTC.

This chain joins TRBV28 and TRBJ1-1; D remains unclear. CDR3 length equals 13 residues. The V end lost 8 bases, the J end lost 0 bases, and 10 bases lay between the germline ends. The germline CDR1 and CDR2 sequences are MDHEN and SYDVKM. CDR3 sequence (DNA): TGTGCCAGCGCACAGTTTATGAACACTGAAGCTTTCTTT. It specifies CASAQFMNTEAFF.

J is TRBJ2-2 and V is TRBV5-1; D gene ambiguous. Germline CDR1 is SGHRS and CDR2 is YFSETQ. This CDR3 contains 19 residues. V lost 1 base to trimming and J lost 0 bases, with 19 bases between them. Here the CDR3 reads CASSLIPPTVSTNTGELFF. Here the CDR3 DNA reads TGCGCCAGCAGCTTGATACCCCCGACGGTCAGCACGAACACCGGGGAGCTGTTTTTT.

As for this clone: This same CDR3 is encoded by further DNA sequences in the sample. CDR3 bases: TGCGCCAGCAGCTTGGAGAGCTCCTACGAGCAGTACTTC. This sequence encodes CASSLESSYEQYF. The V gene is TRBV5-1, the J gene TRBJ2-7; no firm D call. Looked up from germline, CDR1 is SGHRS and CDR2 is YFSETQ. This CDR3 region has 13 residues. V lost 0 bases to trimming and J lost 0 bases, with 4 bases between them.

The chain combines TRBV6-1 with TRBJ2-7; TRBD1 is a possible D gene (5 bases). The germline V gene encodes CDR1 MNHNS and CDR2 SASEGT. The CDR3 runs to 14 residues. With 7 bases removed from V and 0 bases from J, the gap between germline ends came to 13 bases. The CDR3 reads CASILSGYSYEQYF. The CDR3 nucleotides are TGTGCCAGCATTTTGTCAGGGTACTCCTACGAGCAGTACTTC.

The chain carries TRBV11-2 and TRBJ2-7; no definite D call. This CDR3 spans 12 amino acids. V dropped 3 bases and J dropped 5 bases, with 8 bases sitting between them. Germline V CDR1 and CDR2: SGHAT, FQNNGV. The DNA of the CDR3 is TGTGCCAGCAGCTTCCCCCATGACGAGCAGTACTTC. The encoded protein is CASSFPHDEQYF. Together with reference TRBV11-2 and TRBJ2-7, the CDR3 gives the full variable domain: EAGVAQSPRYKIIEKRQSVAFWCNPISGHATLYWYQQILGQGPKLLIQFQNNGVVDDSQLPKDRFSAERLKGVDSTLKIQPAKLEDSAVYLCASSFPHDEQYFGPGTRLTVT.

As to this clone: Other DNA sequences from this sample encode an identical CDR3 as well. V is TRBV29-1 and J is TRBJ2-7; D unresolved. CDR1 and CDR2 (germline): SQVTM, ANQGSEA. The CDR3 spans 12 residues. V shed 3 bases and J shed 4 bases, with 10 bases lying between them. CDR3 DNA: TGCAGCGTTGAGGGCGCCTCGTACGAGCAGTACTTC. Its protein is CSVEGASYEQYF.

This chain connects TRBV5-1 to TRBJ1-1; no reliable D call. The CDR3 covers 15 residues. Per germline, CDR1 SGHRS and CDR2 YFSETQ. V lost 0 bases, J lost 0 bases, and 9 bases lay in between. The CDR3 sequence: CASSLGVFMNTEAFF. The CDR3 DNA is TGCGCCAGCAGCTTGGGTGTATTCATGAACACTGAAGCTTTCTTT.

This chain connects TRBV11-2 to TRBJ2-1, with 7 nucleotides matching TRBD2. The CDR3 runs 19 residues. V shed 0 bases, J shed 2 bases, and the junction held 13 bases outside the gene matches. Germline CDR1 is SGHAT and CDR2 is FQNNGV. DNA for the CDR3: TGTGCCAGCAGCTTAGACCCTCGTTGGGCTAGCGGACCCTACAATGAGCAGTTCTTC. Its translation is CASSLDPRWASGPYNEQFF. Complete variable domain (other parts from reference TRBV11-2 and TRBJ2-1): EAGVAQSPRYKIIEKRQSVAFWCNPISGHATLYWYQQILGQGPKLLIQFQNNGVVDDSQLPKDRFSAERLKGVDSTLKIQPAKLEDSAVYLCASSLDPRWASGPYNEQFFGPGTRLTVL.

The count of this clone is one. The genes are TRBV7-2 and TRBJ2-5; D possibly matches TRBD1 or TRBD2 (6 bases each). Germline CDR1 and CDR2: SGHTA and FQGNSA. The CDR3 has 15 amino acids. The V gene lost 4 bases and the J gene lost 7 bases, with 19 bases spanning the gap. The CDR3 is CASSSHGPWGATQYF. The CDR3 nucleotides are TGTGCCAGCAGCTCTCATGGGCCCTGGGGGGCGACCCAGTACTTC.

J is TRBJ2-5 and V is TRBV19; no firm D call. Germline CDR1 is LNHDA and CDR2 is SQIVND (reference sequence). Between the trimmed V and J ends, which lost 5 bases and 2 bases, there was a span of 15 bases. The CDR3 contains 15 residues. Written as DNA, the CDR3 is TGTGCCAGTAGTCTACGCGGAGTCCCTCAAGAGACCCAGTACTTC. Amino acids: CASSLRGVPQETQYF.

The chain recombines TRBV9 with TRBJ2-1; D is possibly TRBD1 (6 bases). Trimming took 3 bases from V and 7 from J, leaving 17 bases between them. This CDR3 is built from 15 residues. The V gene's germline CDR1 is SGDLS and CDR2 YYNGEE. CDR3 protein: CASSDRGGYNNEQFF. CDR3 nucleotide sequence: TGTGCCAGCAGCGACAGAGGGGGATATAATAATGAGCAGTTCTTC.

The chain couples TRBV11-2 to TRBJ2-3; 13 bases fit TRBD2. Germline V lookup: CDR1 SGHAT, CDR2 FQNNGV. J lost 6 bases, V lost 6 bases, and 6 bases had no gene match. The CDR3 loop spans 15 amino acids. The CDR3 DNA follows: TGTGCCAGCAGACCTTGGACTAGCGGGAGTGATACGCAGTATTTT. Translation gives CASRPWTSGSDTQYF. Combining the CDR3 with reference TRBV11-2 and TRBJ2-3 gives the whole variable domain EAGVAQSPRYKIIEKRQSVAFWCNPISGHATLYWYQQILGQGPKLLIQFQNNGVVDDSQLPKDRFSAERLKGVDSTLKIQPAKLEDSAVYLCASRPWTSGSDTQYFGPGTRLTVL.

For this clone: A far larger clone is a single base away, which makes a read error likely. Distinct nucleotide sequences in the sample also encode this CDR3. The rearrangement links TRBV11-2 to TRBJ1-5; 8 bases are shared with TRBD1. With 5 bases clipped from V and 0 bases from J, the junction kept 3 bases outside the gene matches. The germline V gene encodes CDR1 SGHAT and CDR2 FQNNGV. The CDR3 consists of 15 residues. The CDR3 DNA follows: TGTGCCAGCAGCCCGACAGGGGATAGCAATCAGCCCCAGCATTTT. It translates to CASSPTGDSNQPQHF.

This clone was seen a few times. This rearrangement joins TRBV27 to TRBJ1-5; 11 bases agree with TRBD1. CDR1 and CDR2 (germline): MNHEY, SMNVEV (reference sequence). V lost 5 bases to trimming and J lost 5 bases; unmatched junction nucleotides: 2. This CDR3 is 14 amino acids long. CDR3 in amino acids: CASSGQGAHQPQHF. The CDR3 DNA sequence: TGTGCCAGCAGTGGACAGGGGGCGCATCAGCCCCAGCATTTT.

The CDR3 here is CSVGQAMNTEAFF. The CDR3 DNA follows: TGCAGCGTTGGGCAGGCCATGAACACTGAAGCTTTCTTT. The chain joins TRBV29-1 to TRBJ1-1; D uncertain. The CDR3 covers 13 residues. CDR1 is SQVTM, CDR2 ANQGSEA, per germline. The ends were cut back, 4 bases at V and 0 bases at J, with 9 bases in the middle.

The genes are TRBV28 and TRBJ2-7; 7 bases align to TRBD2. CDR3 length: 14 amino acids. CDR1 and CDR2 from the germline V gene are MDHEN and SYDVKM. V dropped 4 bases and J dropped 2; count of bases not matched to a gene: 5. The chain's CDR3 is CASSSRLAPYEQYF. CDR3 DNA: TGTGCCAGCAGTTCAAGACTAGCCCCCTACGAGCAGTACTTC.

The gene calls are TRBV9 and TRBJ1-2; tentatively, D is TRBD1 (5 bases). The CDR3 spans 13 residues. V gave up 3 bases and J gave up 4 bases, with 10 bases separating them. Germline loops: CDR1 SGDLS, CDR2 YYNGEE. The chain's CDR3 is CASSAGASYGYTF. The CDR3, as DNA: TGTGCCAGCAGCGCCGGGGCCTCCTATGGCTACACCTTC.

The V and J genes are TRBV5-4 and TRBJ2-7, with D possibly matching TRBD2 (6 bases). Looked up from germline, CDR1 is SGHNT and CDR2 is YYREEE (reference sequence). CDR3 length: 13 residues. Trimming shortened V by 0 bases and J by 6 bases, and 10 bases separated the two germline ends. CDR3 loop: CASSLDGGSEQYF. The CDR3 region has the DNA TGTGCCAGCAGCTTGGATGGGGGGTCCGAGCAGTACTTC.

In regard to this clone: This sample also contains other DNA sequences that code for the same CDR3. The CDR3, as DNA: TGCAGCGTTGACTCTAACTATGGCTACACCTTC. It encodes CSVDSNYGYTF. The chain has TRBV29-1 and TRBJ1-2; D is undetermined. Germline loops: CDR1 SQVTM, CDR2 ANQGSEA. This CDR3 comprises 11 residues. V shed 3 bases and J shed 0 bases, with 2 bases lying between them.